The 2 T cell receptor beta chains reported below all come from one sample, sequenced in a study of tumor-infiltrating lymphocytes in primary liver carcinoma. The authors took blood RNA from unsorted whole blood and also extracted germline DNA. The template, roughly 550 ng total RNA, yielded TCR beta cDNA made with a constant-region primer. It was through three nested multiplex PCR rounds of slightly modified ARM-PCR that TCR beta libraries arose. Use of TRBV1-TRBV30 forward primers with a C-beta reverse primer characterized the first two PCR rounds, which lasted about 9 cycles each. TCRdb re-derived calls from the multiplex PCR reads in MiXCR, one entry per CDR3 protein. The repertoire holds 310,000 or so distinct CDR3 sequences, less than 65% seen once, with 5.5% to 8% in the top ten. The specimen sequenced was peripheral blood. These receptors were collected from a man between 40 and 49 years old with primary liver carcinoma and hepatitis B virus infection.

The chain links TRBV5-6 to TRBJ1-3; 8 bases map to TRBD1. V dropped 5 bases and J dropped 3; count of bases not matched to a gene: 4. The CDR3 extends over 14 amino acids. Germline V gives CDR1 SGHDT, CDR2 YYEEEE. CDR3 region: CASRSRGLGNTIYF. The CDR3 bases are TGTGCCAGCAGATCCAGGGGGCTTGGAAACACCATATATTTT.

Concerning this clonotype: The CDR3 carries no conserved terminal phenylalanine or tryptophan, so it likely arises from a read error. The V gene is TRBV11-2, the J gene TRBJ1-6; TRBD1 matches 7 bases. With 5 bases clipped from V and 7 bases from J, the junction kept 5 bases outside the gene matches. This CDR3 is built from 14 residues. Germline V CDR1 and CDR2: SGHAT, FQNNGV. CDR3 sequence (DNA): TGTGCCAGCAGCGCAACAGGGGAGAATTCACCCCTCCACTTA. Residues: CASSATGENSPLHL.